The next 8 T cell receptor beta chains were all read from a single sample in a study of OX40 agonist ivuxolimab in advanced cancers. Sequencing used immunoSEQ multiplex PCR; TCRdb keeps in-frame clones, though not all of them. The sample carries about 79,000 clones, about 84% recorded once. The sequenced sample was CD4+ or CD8+ T cells sorted from blood, obtained in a trial of the OX40 agonist ivuxolimab. These receptor sequences come from an adult with an advanced solid tumor such as melanoma, head and neck, liver or kidney cancer.

This clone is a singleton in its sample. This chain uses TRBV28 with TRBJ2-2; D gene uncertain. Trimming shortened V by 6 bases and J by 2 bases, and 4 bases separated the two germline ends. The CDR3 covers 12 residues. CDR1 and CDR2 (germline): MDHEN, SYDVKM. CDR3 sequence reads: CASRSNTGELFF. CDR3 nucleotide sequence: TGTGCCAGCAGGTCAAACACCGGGGAGCTGTTTTTT.

The chain combines TRBV30 with TRBJ1-4, with a weak D call TRBD1 (5 bases). The CDR3 is made up of 14 amino acids. V dropped 0 bases and J dropped 8 bases, with 13 bases sitting between them. The germline gives CDR1 GTSNPN, CDR2 SVGIG (reference sequence). DNA for the CDR3: TGTGCCTGGAGTGTACGTGGGGGTAGAGAAAAACTGTTTTTT. Translating it yields CAWSVRGGREKLFF.

V and J are TRBV18 and TRBJ1-4; TRBD1 aligns across 9 bases. The V gene end was trimmed by 3 bases and the J gene end by 3 bases; junction bases not matched to a gene: 8. The CDR3 length is 17 residues. From germline, CDR1 is KGHSH and CDR2 LQKENI. CDR3: CASSPPPGQGSNEKLFF. CDR3 nucleotides: TGTGCCAGCTCACCCCCACCGGGACAGGGCTCTAATGAAAAACTGTTTTTT.

The J gene is TRBJ2-7, the V gene TRBV6-6; TRBD1 might be the D (6 bases). CDR1 is MNHNY, CDR2 SVGAGI, per germline (reference sequence). The CDR3 contains 13 residues. Trimming took off 6 bases at V and 6 bases at J, with 15 bases between the two ends. The CDR3 coding sequence is TGTGCCAGCAGCCGTATGACAGGACGCGAGCAGTACTTC. It specifies CASSRMTGREQYF.

This clone appeared once. The V gene is TRBV25-1, the J gene TRBJ2-7; 14 bases line up with TRBD2. Germline V gene sequence: CDR1 MGHDK, CDR2 SYGVNS. V shed 3 bases and J 4 bases; nucleotides not matched to a gene: 2. This CDR3 contains 15 residues. The chain's CDR3 is CASSDWTSGRYEQYF. CDR3 coding DNA: TGTGCCAGCAGTGACTGGACTAGCGGGAGGTACGAGCAGTACTTC.

The chain has TRBV9 and TRBJ1-1; a weak D match, TRBD1 (5 bases). V lost 5 bases and J lost 5, with 19 bases in between. CDR3 size: 15 residues. Germline V gene lookup returns CDR1 SGDLS and CDR2 YYNGEE. The chain's CDR3 is CASSLRSGGMTEAFF. The CDR3 DNA reads as TGTGCCAGCAGTCTTCGGAGTGGGGGTATGACTGAAGCTTTCTTT.

The V and J genes are TRBV4-3 and TRBJ2-7; no clear D. The germline V gene has CDR1 LGHNA and CDR2 YSLEER. The V and J ends lost 0 bases and 2 bases respectively, with 8 bases between them. The CDR3 is 14 residues long. The CDR3 region is CASSQELGAYEQYF. In DNA, the CDR3 is TGCGCCAGCAGCCAAGAATTAGGTGCCTACGAGCAGTACTTC.

The chain employs TRBV5-6 and TRBJ2-1, with TRBD1 identical over 8 bases. Per the germline V gene, CDR1 is SGHDT and CDR2 is YYEEEE. The V gene end was trimmed by 5 bases and the J gene end by 9 bases; junction bases not matched to a gene: 19. This CDR3 contains 17 residues. In DNA form, the CDR3 reads TGTGCCAGCAGATACGGTCGGTTCCGGACAGGGCCCTTTGAGCAGTTCTTC. Amino acid sequence: CASRYGRFRTGPFEQFF. Complete variable domain (other parts from reference TRBV5-6 and TRBJ2-1): DAGVTQSPTHLIKTRGQQVTLRCSPKSGHDTVSWYQQALGQGPQFIFQYYEEEERQRGNFPDRFSGHQFPNYSSELNVNALLLGDSALYLCASRYGRFRTGPFEQFFGPGTRLTVL.